Listed here is a single T cell receptor beta chain. What it binds is not known. The source of the sample is a study of shared clonotypes between healthy human individuals. Libraries were prepared by immunoSEQ multiplex PCR; TCRdb keeps only in-frame clonotypes and omits some of them. The data hold under 2.5 million clones, with about nine tenths observed a single time. V lost 1 base to trimming and J lost 6 bases, with 9 bases between them. The CDR3 is 14 residues long. The germline V gene encodes CDR1 SGHTA and CDR2 FQGNSA. Study-level findings and limits: Tissues were not sampled, only blood, and their repertoires likely differ. Sequencing depth was a factor that was expected to affect clonotype sharing among donors. Sharing across a few donors was seen in 4.5% to 5.5% of naive CD4 clonotypes. When compared with the clonotypes that were shared by all four sorted-subset donors, the non-shared clonotypes turned out to have lower generation probabilities.

The rearrangement joins TRBV7-2 to TRBJ2-2, with D perhaps given as TRBD1 or TRBD2 (5 bases each). This clonotype was sampled from a man between 18 and 29 years old in good health. Some clones in this sample may be carry-over from other donors' samples. Sequencing input: naive CD4+ T cells from PBMCs. Noted subset: CD45RA+ positively selected. The CDR3 loop is CASSLELGAGELFF. The CDR3 DNA reads as TGTGCCAGCAGCTTAGAGTTGGGGGCCGGGGAGCTGTTTTTT.